This TCR beta chain was captured by sequencing in a study of long-term antiretroviral therapy in people with HIV. Findings and caveats of the study: Controls exceeded HIV repertoires in CDR3 length range. Nothing was known about ART adherence, viral resistance or changes in therapy.

CDR1 is MNHEY, CDR2 SMNVEV, per germline (reference sequence). This CDR3 comprises 12 residues. Trimming pared 8 bases from V and 4 bases from J, leaving 11 bases between. Survey level was the resolution at which the v3.0 immunoSEQ assay ran. Some clones are missing from TCRdb's copy, which holds only in-frame ones; the method was immunoSEQ multiplex PCR. The sample has tens of thousands of clones, roughly 80% seen once. To note about this clone: Antigen: not known.

Sequences were derived from unsorted PBMCs, sampled 2 years after starting antiretroviral therapy. This clonotype was sampled from a woman aged 50 to 60 with HIV. The chain uses TRBV27 and TRBJ1-1; no reliable D call. CDR3 nucleotide sequence: TGTGCCAGCCGGAACGGTCTCACTGAAGCTTTCTTT. Its translation is CASRNGLTEAFF.